A selection of T cell receptor beta chains follows, all from one sample in a study of shared clonotypes between healthy human individuals. TCRdb's copy holds only in-frame clones and misses some; the assay was immunoSEQ multiplex PCR. The sample includes some 2,400,000 clones, almost 96% of them seen just once. Sequenced: naive CD4+ T cells sorted from blood. Receptor source: a man aged 18-30 years in good health. The CDR3 runs from the conserved cysteine through the conserved F or W. Each record gives: V gene, J gene, D gene, clone size, CDR3 DNA, CDR3 protein. D genes are given only for firm matches. A clone size is listed for some rows: how often the clone was seen (once, few, many), or a class if it is expanded.

>TRBV7-9|TRBJ2-5|NA|NA
TGTGCCAGCAGCCCCAATTTGGGAACTCACCAAGAGACCCAGTACTTC
CASSPNLGTHQETQYF
>TRBV9|TRBJ2-2|TRBD1|NA
TGTGCCAGCGGCGGGACAGGCCGCAGCACCGGGGAGCTGTTTTTT
CASGGTGRSTGELFF
>TRBV28|TRBJ1-3|NA|NA
TGTGCCAGCAGCGAAACGCAGACAGGAGGAAACACCATATATTTT
CASSETQTGGNTIYF
>TRBV5-4|TRBJ1-6|TRBD1|NA
TGTGCCAGCAGCGTTGGAGGGACAGCATATTCACCCCTCCACTTT
CASSVGGTAYSPLHF
>TRBV6-1|TRBJ1-5|TRBD1|once
TGTGCCAGCATCGAATGGGGACAGGGCAATCAGCCCCAGCATTTT
CASIEWGQGNQPQHF
>TRBV10-3|TRBJ1-2|NA|NA
TGTGCCATCAGTGAGTCTTTAATCTCCGGAGGCTACACCTTC
CAISESLISGGYTF
>TRBV6-5|TRBJ1-2|TRBD1|NA
TGTGCCAGCAGGGACAGGGGTGGGAATGGCTACACCTTC
CASRDRGGNGYTF
>TRBV6-1|TRBJ2-7|NA|NA
TGTGCCAGCAATCTTCCAGCCTACGAGCAGTACTTC
CASNLPAYEQYF
>TRBV7-3|TRBJ1-2|TRBD1|NA
TGTGCCAGCGGGACAGGGACTGCTAACTATGGCTACACCTTC
CASGTGTANYGYTF
>TRBV19|TRBJ2-3|NA|NA
TGTGCCAGTAGTATAAAGCAGGGCACAGATACGCAGTATTTT
CASSIKQGTDTQYF